One TCR beta chain is described in this entry. What it binds is unknown. The CDR3 has 13 residues. Trimming pared 6 bases from V and 1 base from J, leaving 7 bases between. Germline V gene lookup returns CDR1 SNHLY and CDR2 FYNNEI. The library attached unique molecular identifiers to individual cDNA molecules. In the source study's methods: Sequenced samples showed a median of around 96,000 TCRs each, with counts running from roughly 23,000 to 700,000. TCRdb reprocessed the RACE reads with MiXCR, giving one entry per CDR3 protein. Clone size and V and J calls follow TCRdb, not the original study. The sample holds a few hundred thousand distinct CDR3 sequences, approximately 5.8% seen once. The time point denotes: pre-sensitization, week 0. Treatment: therapeutic diphenylcyclopropenone sensitization with weekly scalp DPC. The sample is drawn from a study of human T cells and chemical hapten exposure. Broader study findings: Higher patch test scores went with higher counts of PT1 expanded TCRs.

This chain joins TRBV2 and TRBJ1-5; D unclear. The sequences come from whole blood, collected in connection with sensitization to the hapten diphenylcyclopropenone (DPC). This receptor was identified in a woman younger than 30 with alopecia areata. Some clones in this sample may be carry-over from other donors' samples. This chain's CDR3 is CASRRESNQPQHF. Written as DNA, the CDR3 is TGTGCCAGCAGAAGGGAGAGCAATCAGCCCCAGCATTTT.